This entry is about one T cell receptor beta chain. Its antigen remains unidentified. Trimming stripped 10 bases from V and 0 bases from J, with 15 bases between. The CDR3 extends over 14 amino acids. Germline loops: CDR1 MDHEN, CDR2 SYDVKM. The protocol was immunoSEQ multiplex PCR, while the TCRdb copy is restricted to in-frame clones and leaves out a portion. The profile shows approximately 700 clones, approximately 19% of them singletons. The source of the sample is a study of T cells in localized non-small cell lung cancer. General study results and limits: Uninvolved adjacent lung had the highest recorded T cell clonality, with tumor below it. Turning up in adjacent lung were a median roughly 59 of the top 100 tumor clones.

The TCR was taken from a female donor older than 55 with stage II lung adenocarcinoma. The chain carries TRBV28 and TRBJ1-1; D may be TRBD1 (5 bases). This specimen was normal lung tissue next to the tumor, taken before any cancer treatment. The CDR3 sequence: CATTRPRVNTEAFF. CDR3 nucleotides: TGTGCCACCACCCGCCCCAGGGTGAACACTGAAGCTTTCTTT. The full variable domain, completed using reference TRBV28 and TRBJ1-1, is DVKVTQSSRYLVKRTGEKVFLECVQDMDHENMFWYRQDPGLGLRLIYFSYDVKMKEKGDIPEGYSVSREKKERFSLILESASTNQTSMYLCATTRPRVNTEAFFGQGTRLTVV.